These 18 T cell receptor beta chains came from one sample sequenced in a study of cytomegalovirus exposure and HLA in healthy donors. Researchers ran the PCR with 60 Vbeta and 13 Jbeta primers. Sequencing used immunoSEQ multiplex PCR; TCRdb keeps in-frame clones, though not all of them. The repertoire consists of tens of thousands of clones, with roughly 72% occurring once and the leading ten covering approximately 0.56%. The specimen was PBMCs. The receptor set was obtained from a young man in good health and CMV-seronegative.

This chain uses TRBV5-8 with TRBJ2-5; 9 nucleotides agree with TRBD1. This CDR3 is built from 14 residues. The germline gives CDR1 SGHTS, CDR2 YDEGEE. The V and J ends lost 3 bases and 5 bases, in that order; junction bases with no gene match: 5. The CDR3 reads CASSYTGGWETQYF. As DNA, the CDR3 is TGTGCCAGCAGCTACACAGGGGGCTGGGAGACCCAGTACTTC.

The chain combines TRBV7-3 with TRBJ1-2, with D possibly matching TRBD1 (6 bases). The CDR3 runs to 15 residues. Germline lookup yields CDR1 SGHTA and CDR2 FQGTGA. Trimming took 2 bases from V and 3 from J, leaving 13 bases between them. The CDR3 protein is CASSLEDRTDYGYTF. The CDR3 DNA is TGTGCCAGCAGCTTAGAAGACAGGACCGACTATGGCTACACCTTC.

The chain employs TRBV19 and TRBJ1-1, with D perhaps matching TRBD1 (5 bases). CDR3 size: 15 residues. Per the germline V gene, CDR1 is LNHDA and CDR2 is SQIVND (reference sequence). Trimming removed 3 bases at V and 1 base at J, with 12 bases between. DNA for the CDR3: TGTGCCAGTAGTATTCAAGGGGCTTGGAACACTGAAGCTTTCTTT. The encoded protein is CASSIQGAWNTEAFF.

This clone was seen just once. The V gene is TRBV2, the J gene TRBJ2-1, with 9 bases aligning to TRBD2. The CDR3 is made up of 17 amino acids. Trimming at V came to 8 bases and at J to 0 bases, leaving 11 bases not matched to a gene. CDR1 and CDR2 (germline): SNHLY, FYNNEI. The CDR3 reads CASAERGAKSSYNEQFF. CDR3 DNA: TGTGCCAGCGCGGAGCGGGGGGCCAAGAGCTCCTACAATGAGCAGTTCTTC.

As concerns this clone: The sample contains more than one DNA sequence encoding this CDR3. This chain joins TRBV5-1 and TRBJ1-1, with 8 bases lining up with TRBD1. V shed 8 bases, J shed 6 bases, and the junction held 15 bases outside the gene matches. The CDR3 length is 15 residues. Germline assignment: CDR1 SGHRS and CDR2 YFSETQ. Here the CDR3 DNA reads TGCGCCAGTAGTCAACAGAAACAGGGGGTCCCTGAAGCTTTCTTT. Amino acid sequence: CASSQQKQGVPEAFF.

The chain is built from TRBV5-1 and TRBJ1-1; no definite D call. There are 15 residues in the CDR3. Germline V CDR1 and CDR2: SGHRS, YFSETQ. Between the trimmed V and J ends, which lost 0 bases and 4 bases, there was a span of 13 bases. CDR3 residues: CASSLDEGWSTEAFF. The CDR3 bases are TGCGCCAGCAGCTTGGATGAGGGCTGGAGCACTGAAGCTTTCTTT.

J is TRBJ1-3 and V is TRBV4-1; D is perhaps TRBD1 (5 bases). V lost 0 bases and J 1 base, leaving 13 bases between the germline ends. CDR1 is MGHRA and CDR2 is YSYEKL in the germline V gene. The CDR3 covers 17 residues. Here the CDR3 reads CASSQEAQVISGNTIYF. In nucleotides, the CDR3 is TGCGCCAGCAGCCAAGAAGCACAGGTTATTTCTGGAAACACCATATATTTT.

This clone showed up just a few times. The V gene is TRBV5-6, the J gene TRBJ2-7, with 9 bases that match TRBD1. The CDR3 contains 16 residues. Per the germline V gene, CDR1 is SGHDT and CDR2 is YYEEEE. The J segment lost 1 base and the V segment lost 5 bases, leaving 10 bases of the junction unmatched. The CDR3 DNA is TGTGCCAGCAGACGACAGGGGGGACGTAAGTCCTACGAGCAGTACGTC. Residues: CASRRQGGRKSYEQYV.

The chain combines TRBV9 with TRBJ2-7, with D uncertain. The CDR3 loop spans 16 amino acids. CDR1 and CDR2 (germline): SGDLS, YYNGEE. V lost 3 bases and J 7 bases, leaving 23 bases between the germline ends. CDR3 sequence reads: CASSAQLDVQLQEQYF. The DNA of the CDR3 is TGTGCCAGCAGCGCCCAACTCGACGTCCAGTTACAGGAGCAGTACTTC.

The CDR3 reads CASSGTGDFYGYTF. The CDR3 DNA follows: TGTGCCAGCAGTGGGACGGGGGATTTCTATGGCTACACCTTC. The chain has TRBV28 and TRBJ1-2, with a tentative D call TRBD1 (5 bases). The germline gives CDR1 MDHEN, CDR2 SYDVKM. Trimming left V 5 bases short and J 4 bases short, with 14 bases between. The CDR3 covers 14 residues.

The chain couples TRBV15 to TRBJ2-1; TRBD1 might be the D (6 bases). V was shortened by 0 bases and J by 7 bases, with 10 bases between the two germline ends. This CDR3 is built from 14 residues. Germline V gene sequence: CDR1 LNHNV, CDR2 YYDKDF (reference sequence). The CDR3 bases are TGTGCCACCAGCAGAGATCAGGGACAAAATGAGCAGTTCTTC. Encoded protein: CATSRDQGQNEQFF. The full variable domain, rest sourced from reference TRBV15 and TRBJ2-1, is DAMVIQNPRYQVTQFGKPVTLSCSQTLNHNVMYWYQQKSSQAPKLLFHYYDKDFNNEADTPDNFQSRRPNTSFCFLDIRSPGLGDTAMYLCATSRDQGQNEQFFGPGTRLTVL.

The sample holds a few counts of this clone. Written as DNA, the CDR3 is TGTGCCAGCAGAGAACTAGGTACAGGGGGCGGTCTCGACGGCTACACCTTC. Its protein is CASRELGTGGGLDGYTF. V gene TRBV7-3 combines with J gene TRBJ1-2; TRBD1 aligns across 9 bases. The V and J ends lost 6 bases and 8 bases, in that order; junction bases with no gene match: 19. The CDR3 length is 17 residues. Looked up from germline, CDR1 is SGHTA and CDR2 is FQGTGA.

This clone was counted many times. In DNA, the CDR3 is TGTGCCAGCAGCTTATCAGGGGCCTACGAGCAGTACTTC. Translating gives CASSLSGAYEQYF. V is TRBV7-6 and J is TRBJ2-7; possible D gene TRBD1, 6 bases. This CDR3 has 13 residues. Germline loops: CDR1 SGHVS, CDR2 FNYEAQ. V was shortened by 2 bases and J by 2 bases, with 7 bases between the two germline ends.

The chain links TRBV14 to TRBJ1-4; 7 bases map to TRBD1. The germline CDR1 and CDR2 sequences are SGHDN and FVKESK. With V trimmed by 4 bases and J by 4 bases, 6 bases remained unmatched. The CDR3 is 15 residues long. The CDR3 loop is CASSPRTGSNEKLFF. Here the CDR3 DNA reads TGTGCCAGCAGCCCCCGGACAGGAAGTAATGAAAAACTGTTTTTT.

The chain employs TRBV7-6 and TRBJ2-3; 9 nucleotides match TRBD2. The CDR3 has 15 amino acids. The V and J ends lost 0 bases and 7 bases, in that order; junction bases with no gene match: 5. Germline V gene lookup returns CDR1 SGHVS and CDR2 FNYEAQ. This CDR3 reads CASSLAREGANTQYF. The CDR3 coding sequence is TGTGCCAGCAGCTTAGCGCGGGAGGGGGCGAATACGCAGTATTTT.

CDR3 region: CASSRKGQPNTEAFF. Written as DNA, the CDR3 is TGTGCCAGCAGCAGAAAGGGACAGCCGAACACTGAAGCTTTCTTT. The V and J genes are TRBV7-9 and TRBJ1-1; TRBD1 agrees at 7 bases. This CDR3 contains 15 residues. Germline V CDR1 and CDR2: SEHNR, FQNEAQ (reference sequence). V shed 5 bases and J 1 base; nucleotides not matched to a gene: 7.

The V call is TRBV5-1, the J call TRBJ2-2; 11 bases align to TRBD2. The ends lost 4 bases at V and 5 bases at J; junction bases unmatched: 7. CDR1 and CDR2 (germline): SGHRS, YFSETQ. The CDR3 contains 16 residues. The chain's CDR3 is CASSPDSGRATGELFF. The CDR3 DNA sequence: TGCGCCAGCAGCCCGGATAGCGGGAGGGCAACCGGGGAGCTGTTTTTT.

This clone occurred a few times. The J gene is TRBJ1-2, the V gene TRBV5-1; no clear D gene. CDR3 length equals 14 residues. Germline lookup yields CDR1 SGHRS and CDR2 YFSETQ. Trimming removed 0 bases at V and 8 bases at J, with 14 bases between. As DNA, the CDR3 is TGCGCCAGCAGCTTGGACGGGGAAGTACGGGGCTACACCTTC. Translated: CASSLDGEVRGYTF.